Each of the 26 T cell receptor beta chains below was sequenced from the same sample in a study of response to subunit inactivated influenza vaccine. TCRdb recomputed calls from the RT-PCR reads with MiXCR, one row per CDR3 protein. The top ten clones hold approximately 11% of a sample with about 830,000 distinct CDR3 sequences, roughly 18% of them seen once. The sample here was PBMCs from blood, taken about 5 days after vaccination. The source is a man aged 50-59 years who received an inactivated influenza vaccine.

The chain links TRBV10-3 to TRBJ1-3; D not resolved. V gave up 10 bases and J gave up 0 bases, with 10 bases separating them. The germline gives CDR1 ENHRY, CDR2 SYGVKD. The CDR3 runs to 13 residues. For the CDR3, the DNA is TGTGCCACGCGACTGGTCTCTGGAAACACCATATATTTT. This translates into CATRLVSGNTIYF.

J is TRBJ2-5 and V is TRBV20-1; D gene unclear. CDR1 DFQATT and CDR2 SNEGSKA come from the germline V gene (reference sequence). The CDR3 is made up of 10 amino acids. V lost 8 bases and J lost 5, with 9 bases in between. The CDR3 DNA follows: TGCAGTCGTGGTGAGGAGACCCAGTACTTC. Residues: CSRGEETQYF.

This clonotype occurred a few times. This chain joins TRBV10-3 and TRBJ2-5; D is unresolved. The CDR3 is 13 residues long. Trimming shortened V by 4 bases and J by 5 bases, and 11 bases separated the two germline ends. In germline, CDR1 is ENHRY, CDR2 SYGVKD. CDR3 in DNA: TGTGCCATCAGTGTTGGCGTCAGGGAGACCCAGTACTTC. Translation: CAISVGVRETQYF.

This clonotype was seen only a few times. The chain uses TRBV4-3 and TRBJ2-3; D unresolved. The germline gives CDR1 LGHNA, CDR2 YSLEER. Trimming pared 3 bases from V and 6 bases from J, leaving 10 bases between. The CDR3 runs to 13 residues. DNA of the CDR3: TGCGCCAGCAGCCAGAAACGCCGGGATACGCAGTATTTT. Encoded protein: CASSQKRRDTQYF.

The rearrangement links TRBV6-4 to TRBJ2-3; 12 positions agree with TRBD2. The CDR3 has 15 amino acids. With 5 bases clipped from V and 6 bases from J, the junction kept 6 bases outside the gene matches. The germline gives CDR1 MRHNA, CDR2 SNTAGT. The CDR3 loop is CASSTGTSGYDTQYF. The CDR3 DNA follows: TGTGCCAGCAGTACCGGGACTAGCGGGTATGATACGCAGTATTTT.

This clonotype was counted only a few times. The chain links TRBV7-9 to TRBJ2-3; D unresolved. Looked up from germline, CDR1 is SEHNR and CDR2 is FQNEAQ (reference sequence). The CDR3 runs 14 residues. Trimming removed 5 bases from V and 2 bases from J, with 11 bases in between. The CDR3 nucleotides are TGTGCCAGCAGCAGGAAGGGCATCACAGATACGCAGTATTTT. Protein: CASSRKGITDTQYF.

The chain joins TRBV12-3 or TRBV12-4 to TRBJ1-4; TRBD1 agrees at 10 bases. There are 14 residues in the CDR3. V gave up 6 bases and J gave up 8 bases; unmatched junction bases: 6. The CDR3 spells CASRKPGQGEKLFF. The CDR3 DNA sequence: TGTGCCAGCAGGAAACCGGGACAGGGGGAAAAACTGTTTTTT.

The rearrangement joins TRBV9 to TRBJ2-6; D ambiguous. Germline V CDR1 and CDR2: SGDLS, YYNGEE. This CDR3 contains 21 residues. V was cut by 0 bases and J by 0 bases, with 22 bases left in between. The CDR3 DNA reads TGTGCCAGCAGCGTAGGTCCCGCACGCGACTGGCGAAGCTCTGGGGCCAACGTCCTGACTTTC. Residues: CASSVGPARDWRSSGANVLTF.

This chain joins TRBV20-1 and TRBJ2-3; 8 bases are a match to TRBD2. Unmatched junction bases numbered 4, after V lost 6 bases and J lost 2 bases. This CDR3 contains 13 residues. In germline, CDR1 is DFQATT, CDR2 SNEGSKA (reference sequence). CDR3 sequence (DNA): TGCAGTGCCAATAGCGGGAACACAGATACGCAGTATTTT. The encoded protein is CSANSGNTDTQYF.

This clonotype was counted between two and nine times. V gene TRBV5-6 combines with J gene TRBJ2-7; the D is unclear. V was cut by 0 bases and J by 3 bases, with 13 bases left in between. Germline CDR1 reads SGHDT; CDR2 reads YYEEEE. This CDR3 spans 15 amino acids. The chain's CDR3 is CASSLGANLLYEQYF. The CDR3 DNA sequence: TGTGCCAGCAGCTTGGGTGCTAATCTCCTCTACGAGCAGTACTTC.

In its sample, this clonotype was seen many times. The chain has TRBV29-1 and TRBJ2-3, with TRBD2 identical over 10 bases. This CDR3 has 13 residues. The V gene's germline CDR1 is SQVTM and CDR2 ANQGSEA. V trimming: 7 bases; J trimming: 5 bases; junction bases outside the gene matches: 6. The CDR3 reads CSARGLAVDTQYF. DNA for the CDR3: TGCAGCGCTAGAGGACTAGCGGTAGATACGCAGTATTTT.

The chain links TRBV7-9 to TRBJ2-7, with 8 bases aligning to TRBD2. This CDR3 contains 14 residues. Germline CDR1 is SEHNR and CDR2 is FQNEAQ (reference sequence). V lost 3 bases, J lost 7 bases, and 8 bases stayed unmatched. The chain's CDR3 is CASSLSGRWEEQYF. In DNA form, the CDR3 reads TGTGCCAGCAGCTTGAGCGGGAGATGGGAAGAGCAGTACTTC.

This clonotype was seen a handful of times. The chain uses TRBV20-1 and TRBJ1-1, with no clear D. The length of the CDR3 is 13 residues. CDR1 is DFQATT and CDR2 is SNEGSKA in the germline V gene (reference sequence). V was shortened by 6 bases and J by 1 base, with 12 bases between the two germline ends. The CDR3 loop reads CSATLPANTEAFF. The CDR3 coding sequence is TGCAGTGCCACCCTACCGGCGAACACTGAAGCTTTCTTT.

The CDR3 protein is CSARSGGRVINEAFF. In nucleotides, the CDR3 is TGCAGTGCTAGGAGCGGAGGACGGGTGATTAATGAAGCTTTCTTT. This chain links TRBV20-1 with TRBJ1-1; D not resolved. This CDR3 is 15 amino acids long. V gave up 3 bases and J gave up 7 bases, with 21 bases separating them. Germline CDR1 and CDR2: DFQATT and SNEGSKA (reference sequence).

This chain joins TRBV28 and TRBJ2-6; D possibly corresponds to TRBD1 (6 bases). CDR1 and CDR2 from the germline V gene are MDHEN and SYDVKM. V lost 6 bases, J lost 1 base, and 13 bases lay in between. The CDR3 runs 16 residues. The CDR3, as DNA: TGTGCCAGCAGCTCCGGGGACATATCTGGGGCCAACGTCCTGACTTTC. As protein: CASSSGDISGANVLTF.

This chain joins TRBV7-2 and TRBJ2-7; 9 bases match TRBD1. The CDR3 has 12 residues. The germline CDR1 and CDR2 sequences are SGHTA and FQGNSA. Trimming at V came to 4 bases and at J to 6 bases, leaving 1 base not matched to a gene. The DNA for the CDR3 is TGTGCCAGCAGCTACAGGGGGCGCGAGCAGTACTTC. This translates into CASSYRGREQYF.

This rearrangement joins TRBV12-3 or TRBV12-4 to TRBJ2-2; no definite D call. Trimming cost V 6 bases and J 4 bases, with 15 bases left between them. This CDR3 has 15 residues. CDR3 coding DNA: TGTGCCAGCAGCCGGGCCGCAGTAGGCACCGGGGAGCTGTTTTTT. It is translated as CASSRAAVGTGELFF.

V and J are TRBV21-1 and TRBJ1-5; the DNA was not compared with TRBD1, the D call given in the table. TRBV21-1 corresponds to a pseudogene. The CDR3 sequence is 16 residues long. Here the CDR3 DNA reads TGTGCCAGCAGCCTCGGGACAGGGATGATCAATCAGCCCCAGCATTTT. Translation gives CASSLGTGMINQPQHF.

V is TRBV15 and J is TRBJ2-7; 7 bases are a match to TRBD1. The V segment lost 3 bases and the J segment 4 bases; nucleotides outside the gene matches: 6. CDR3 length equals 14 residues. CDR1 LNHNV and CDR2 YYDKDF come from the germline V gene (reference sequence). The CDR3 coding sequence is TGTGCCACCAGCAGGTATCGGGACAGTTACGAGCAGTACTTC. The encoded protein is CATSRYRDSYEQYF.

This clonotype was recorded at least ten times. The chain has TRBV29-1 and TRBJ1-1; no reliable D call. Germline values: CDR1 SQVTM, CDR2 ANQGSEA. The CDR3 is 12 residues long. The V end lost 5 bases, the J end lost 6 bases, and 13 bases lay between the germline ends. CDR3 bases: TGCAGCGTTCGGGGAGCTGGAGCTGAAGCTTTCTTT. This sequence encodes CSVRGAGAEAFF. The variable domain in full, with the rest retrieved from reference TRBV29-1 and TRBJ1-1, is SAVISQKPSRDICQRGTSLTIQCQVDSQVTMMFWYRQQPGQSLTLIATANQGSEATYESGFVIDKFPISRPNLTFSTLTVSNMSPEDSSIYLCSVRGAGAEAFFGQGTRLTVV.

In DNA, the CDR3 is TGTGCCAGCAGGACTGGACAGGGATCATTAGATACGCAGTATTTT. Its translation is CASRTGQGSLDTQYF. The chain uses TRBV7-9 and TRBJ2-3, with 8 bases fitting TRBD1. With V trimmed by 6 bases and J by 5 bases, 10 bases remained unmatched. CDR3 length: 15 residues. Germline values: CDR1 SEHNR, CDR2 FQNEAQ (reference sequence).

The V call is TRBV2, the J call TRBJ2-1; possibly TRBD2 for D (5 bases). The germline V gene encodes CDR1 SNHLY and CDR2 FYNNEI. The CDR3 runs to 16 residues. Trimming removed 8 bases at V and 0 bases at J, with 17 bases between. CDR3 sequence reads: CASGGAAVPSYNEQFF. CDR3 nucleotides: TGTGCCAGCGGAGGCGCGGCAGTCCCCTCCTACAATGAGCAGTTCTTC.

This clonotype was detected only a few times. The CDR3 coding sequence is TGTGCCAGCAACCCGACGGGACTAGCGGTGGAGACCCAGTACTTC. It is translated as CASNPTGLAVETQYF. V gene TRBV6-2 or TRBV6-3 combines with J gene TRBJ2-5; TRBD2 matches at 11 bases. V lost 7 bases, J lost 5 bases, and 9 bases stayed unmatched. The V gene's germline CDR1 is MNHEY and CDR2 SVGEGT. The CDR3 contains 15 residues.

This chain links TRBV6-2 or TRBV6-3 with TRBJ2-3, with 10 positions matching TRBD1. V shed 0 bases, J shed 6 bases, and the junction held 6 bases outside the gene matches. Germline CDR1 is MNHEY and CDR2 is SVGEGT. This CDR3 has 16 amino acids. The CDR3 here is CASSYSLGTGVDTQYF. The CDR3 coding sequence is TGTGCCAGCAGTTACTCCCTCGGGACAGGGGTGGATACGCAGTATTTT.

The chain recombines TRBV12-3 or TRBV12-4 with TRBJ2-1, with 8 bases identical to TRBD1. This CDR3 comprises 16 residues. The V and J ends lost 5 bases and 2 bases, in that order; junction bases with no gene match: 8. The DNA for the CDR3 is TGTGCCAGCAGTCGCTCGCCAGGGGGCGCCTACAATGAGCAGTTCTTC. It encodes CASSRSPGGAYNEQFF.

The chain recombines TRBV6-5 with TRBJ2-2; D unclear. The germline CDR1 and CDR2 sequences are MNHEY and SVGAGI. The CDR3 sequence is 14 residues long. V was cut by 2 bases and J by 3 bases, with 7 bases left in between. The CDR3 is CASSYIGDTGELFF. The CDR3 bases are TGTGCCAGCAGTTACATCGGTGACACCGGGGAGCTGTTTTTT.